The clone carrying this TCR beta chain is a singleton in its sample. RNA amounts of about 0.5 to 1 ug underwent reverse transcription with random hexamers. Amplification of TCR beta CDR3 spanned 54 Vbeta and 13 Jbeta via immunoSEQ multiplex PCR. From the immunoSEQ multiplex PCR reads, TCRdb called clonotypes with MiXCR, one entry per CDR3 protein. The table shows just over 150,000 distinct CDR3 sequences, with roughly 94% occurring only once. V dropped 3 bases and J dropped 2 bases, with 13 bases sitting between them. Germline-derived CDR1 and CDR2 are DFQATT and SNEGSKA (reference sequence). The CDR3 extends over 14 amino acids. This sample stems from a study of CD8 T cells in Susac syndrome.

V is TRBV20-1 and J is TRBJ1-2; TRBD1 is a possible D gene (5 bases). The sample was CD8+ T cells from PBMCs. This clonotype was sampled from a human donor with multiple sclerosis. CDR3 region: CSARGEGRNYGYTF. The CDR3 coding sequence is TGCAGTGCTAGGGGGGAGGGAAGGAACTATGGCTACACCTTC.